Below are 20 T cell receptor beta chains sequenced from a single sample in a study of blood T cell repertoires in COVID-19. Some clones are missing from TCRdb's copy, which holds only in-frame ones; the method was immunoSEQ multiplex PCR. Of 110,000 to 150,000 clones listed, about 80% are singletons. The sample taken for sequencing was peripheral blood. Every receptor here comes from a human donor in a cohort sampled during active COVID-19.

CDR3 protein: CASSTGTVWDEQYF. The DNA for the CDR3 is TGTGCCAGTAGTACGGGGACAGTATGGGACGAGCAGTACTTC. The chain is built from TRBV19 and TRBJ2-7; 7 bases line up with TRBD1. Germline V gives CDR1 LNHDA, CDR2 SQIVND (reference sequence). This CDR3 has 14 amino acids. With 4 bases clipped from V and 5 bases from J, the junction kept 8 bases outside the gene matches.

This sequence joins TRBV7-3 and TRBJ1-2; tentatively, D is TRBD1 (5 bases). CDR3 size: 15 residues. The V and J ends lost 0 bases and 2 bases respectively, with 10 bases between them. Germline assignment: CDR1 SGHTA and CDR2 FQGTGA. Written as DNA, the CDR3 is TGTGCCAGCAGCTTAACCGCGGGGGAGAACTATGGCTACACCTTC. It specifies CASSLTAGENYGYTF.

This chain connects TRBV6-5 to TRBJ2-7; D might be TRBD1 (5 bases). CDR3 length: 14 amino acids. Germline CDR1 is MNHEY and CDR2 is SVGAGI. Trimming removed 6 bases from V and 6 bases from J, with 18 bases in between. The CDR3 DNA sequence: TGTGCCAGCAGGGCGACAGTCCCTCTGGCCGAGCAGTACTTC. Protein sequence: CASRATVPLAEQYF.

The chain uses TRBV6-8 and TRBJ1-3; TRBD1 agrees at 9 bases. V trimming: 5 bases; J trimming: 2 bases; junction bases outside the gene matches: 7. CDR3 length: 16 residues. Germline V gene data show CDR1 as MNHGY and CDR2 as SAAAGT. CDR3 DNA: TGTGCCAGCAGTCAGAACAGGGGGCTAGCTGGAAACACCATATATTTT. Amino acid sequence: CASSQNRGLAGNTIYF.

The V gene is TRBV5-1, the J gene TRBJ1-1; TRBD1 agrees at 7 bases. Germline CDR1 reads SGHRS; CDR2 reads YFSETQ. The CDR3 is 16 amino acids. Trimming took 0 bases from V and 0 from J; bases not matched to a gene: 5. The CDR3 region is CASSLAIDRVNTEAFF. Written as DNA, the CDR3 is TGCGCCAGCAGCTTGGCCATCGACAGGGTGAACACTGAAGCTTTCTTT.

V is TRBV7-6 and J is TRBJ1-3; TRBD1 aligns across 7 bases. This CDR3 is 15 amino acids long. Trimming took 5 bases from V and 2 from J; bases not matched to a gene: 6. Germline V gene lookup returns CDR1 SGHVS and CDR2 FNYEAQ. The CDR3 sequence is CASSPSGTAGNTIYF. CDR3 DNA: TGTGCCAGCAGCCCCTCGGGGACAGCTGGAAACACCATATATTTT.

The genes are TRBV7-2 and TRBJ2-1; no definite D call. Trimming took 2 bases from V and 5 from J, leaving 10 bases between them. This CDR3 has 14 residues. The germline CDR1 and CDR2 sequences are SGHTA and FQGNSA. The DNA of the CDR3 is TGTGCCAGCAGCTTACTTTACAGAGACAATGAGCAGTTCTTC. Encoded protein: CASSLLYRDNEQFF. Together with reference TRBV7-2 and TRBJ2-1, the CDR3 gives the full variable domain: GAGVSQSPSNKVTEKGKDVELRCDPISGHTALYWYRQSLGQGLEFLIYFQGNSAPDKSGLPSDRFSAERTGGSVSTLTIQRTQQEDSAVYLCASSLLYRDNEQFFGPGTRLTVL.

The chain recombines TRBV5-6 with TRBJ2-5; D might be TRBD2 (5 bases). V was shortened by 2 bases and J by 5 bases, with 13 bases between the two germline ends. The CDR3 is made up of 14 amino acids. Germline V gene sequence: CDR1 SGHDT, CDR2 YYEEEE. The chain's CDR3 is CASSFLVEAETQYF. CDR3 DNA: TGTGCCAGCAGCTTCTTGGTGGAGGCGGAGACCCAGTACTTC.

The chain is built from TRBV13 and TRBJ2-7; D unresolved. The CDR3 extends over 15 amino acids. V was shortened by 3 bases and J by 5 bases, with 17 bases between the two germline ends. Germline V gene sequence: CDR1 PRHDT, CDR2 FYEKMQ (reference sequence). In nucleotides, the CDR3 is TGTGCCAGCAGCTTCTCGAGGCCCGCATCGCACGAGCAGTACTTC. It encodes CASSFSRPASHEQYF.

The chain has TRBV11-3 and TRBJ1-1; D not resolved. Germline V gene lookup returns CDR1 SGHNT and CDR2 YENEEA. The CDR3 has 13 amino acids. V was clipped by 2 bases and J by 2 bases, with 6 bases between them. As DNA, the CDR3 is TGTGCCAGCAGCTTATGGCATAACACTGAAGCTTTCTTT. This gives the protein CASSLWHNTEAFF.

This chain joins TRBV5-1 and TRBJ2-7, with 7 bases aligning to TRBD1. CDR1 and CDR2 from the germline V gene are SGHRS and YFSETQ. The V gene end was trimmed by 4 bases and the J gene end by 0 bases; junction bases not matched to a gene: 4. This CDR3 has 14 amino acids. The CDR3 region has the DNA TGCGCCAGCAGCACCAACAGGGGCTCCTACGAGCAGTACTTC. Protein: CASSTNRGSYEQYF.

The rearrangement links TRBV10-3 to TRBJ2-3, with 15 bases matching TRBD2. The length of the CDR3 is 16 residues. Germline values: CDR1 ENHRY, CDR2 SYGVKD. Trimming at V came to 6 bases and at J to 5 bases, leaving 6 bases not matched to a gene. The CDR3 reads CAISVGTSGGRDTQYF. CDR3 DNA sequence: TGTGCCATCAGCGTAGGGACTAGCGGGGGGAGAGATACGCAGTATTTT.

CDR3 in amino acids: CASSPGQNQPQHF. The CDR3 DNA sequence: TGTGCCAGCTCACCGGGACAGAATCAGCCCCAGCATTTT. The gene calls are TRBV18 and TRBJ1-5, with 7 bases matching TRBD1. V gave up 3 bases and J gave up 4 bases; unmatched junction bases: 0. Germline loops: CDR1 KGHSH, CDR2 LQKENI. The CDR3 loop spans 13 amino acids.

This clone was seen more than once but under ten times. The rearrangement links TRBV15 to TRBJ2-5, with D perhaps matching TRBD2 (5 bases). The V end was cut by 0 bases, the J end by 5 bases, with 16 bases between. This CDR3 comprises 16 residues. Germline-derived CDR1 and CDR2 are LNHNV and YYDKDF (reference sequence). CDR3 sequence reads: CATSRDRNSRGETQYF. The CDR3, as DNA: TGTGCCACCAGCAGAGATCGCAACAGTAGAGGGGAGACCCAGTACTTC.

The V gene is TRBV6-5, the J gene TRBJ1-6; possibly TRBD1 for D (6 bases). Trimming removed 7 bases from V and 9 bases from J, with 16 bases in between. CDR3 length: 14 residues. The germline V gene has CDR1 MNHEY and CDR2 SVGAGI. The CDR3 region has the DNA TGTGCCAGCACCATAACAGGGTTAGGTTCACCCCTCCACTTT. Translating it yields CASTITGLGSPLHF.

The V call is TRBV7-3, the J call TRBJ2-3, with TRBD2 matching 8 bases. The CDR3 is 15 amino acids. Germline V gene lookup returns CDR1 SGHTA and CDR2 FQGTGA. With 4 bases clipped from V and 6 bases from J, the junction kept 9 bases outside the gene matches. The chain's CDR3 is CASSSTTSVGDTQYF. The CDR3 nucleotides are TGTGCCAGCAGCTCCACGACTAGCGTCGGGGATACGCAGTATTTT.

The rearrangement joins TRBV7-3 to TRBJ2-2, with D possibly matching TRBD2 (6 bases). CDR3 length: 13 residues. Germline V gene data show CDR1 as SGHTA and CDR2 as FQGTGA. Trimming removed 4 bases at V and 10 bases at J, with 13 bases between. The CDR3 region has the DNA TGTGCCAGCAGCTCGCGGCGGGATAAGGAGCTGTTTTTT. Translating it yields CASSSRRDKELFF.

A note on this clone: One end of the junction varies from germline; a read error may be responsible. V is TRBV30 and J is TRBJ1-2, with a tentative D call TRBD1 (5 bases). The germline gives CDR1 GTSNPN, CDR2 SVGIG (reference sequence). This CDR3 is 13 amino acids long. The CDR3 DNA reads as TGTGCCTGGAGTCAAGGGACTAACTATGGCCACACCTTC. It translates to CAWSQGTNYGHTF.

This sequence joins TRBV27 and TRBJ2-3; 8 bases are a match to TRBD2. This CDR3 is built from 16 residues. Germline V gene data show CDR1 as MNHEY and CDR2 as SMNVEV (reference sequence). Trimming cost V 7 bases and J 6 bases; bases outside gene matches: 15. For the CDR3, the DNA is TGTGCCAGCAAAGTTTCACCGGGGGGGGCCGTGGATACGCAGTATTTT. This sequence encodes CASKVSPGGAVDTQYF.

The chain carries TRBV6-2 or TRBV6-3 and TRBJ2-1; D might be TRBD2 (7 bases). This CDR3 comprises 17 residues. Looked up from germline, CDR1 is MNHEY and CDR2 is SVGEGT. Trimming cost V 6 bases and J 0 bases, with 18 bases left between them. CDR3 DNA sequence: TGTGCCAGCAGCTCCCGGGGGGCCCTCAACTCCTACAATGAGCAGTTCTTC. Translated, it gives CASSSRGALNSYNEQFF.